This is a list of T cell receptor beta chains from one sample in a study of identical twins. One entry per CDR3 protein, called by TCRdb with MiXCR from the 5' RACE reads. This sample has 210,000 or so distinct CDR3 sequences, with 15% found just once. These data were likewise used in another study, on T cells expressing NK-cell markers.

Material: CD8+ T cells sorted from blood. These receptors were obtained from a woman between 18 and 29 years old in good health. The CDR3 runs from the conserved cysteine through the conserved F or W. Each record gives: D gene, clone size, V gene, J gene, CDR3 protein, CDR3 DNA. A D gene is named only where the DNA matches it firmly. Size is omitted from some rows. Given values are once, few, many or a class for expanded clones.

-	-	TRBV20-1	TRBJ2-7	CSAGRGDEQYF	TGCAGTGCTGGCAGGGGGGACGAGCAGTACTTC
-	few	TRBV12-3/TRBV12-4	TRBJ1-2	CASSRANYGYTF	TGTGCCAGCAGCAGGGCTAACTATGGCTACACCTTC
-	few	TRBV5-5	TRBJ2-1	CASSLDLSREQFF	TGTGCCAGCAGCTTGGACCTTTCTCGTGAGCAGTTCTTC
-	few	TRBV5-6	TRBJ2-6	CASSFIGANVLTF	TGTGCCAGCAGCTTTATCGGGGCCAACGTCCTGACTTTC
TRBD1	-	TRBV3-1	TRBJ2-1	CASCLLISGTGRLDNEQFF	TGTGCCAGCTGCCTGCTCATCTCCGGGACAGGGAGGCTGGACAATGAGCAGTTCTTC
-	many	TRBV5-1	TRBJ1-6	CASSLVGCCTLHF	TGCGCCAGCAGCTTGGTTGGCTGCTGTACCCTCCACTTT
TRBD2	-	TRBV9	TRBJ2-1	CASSVEGLGYNEQFF	TGTGCCAGCAGCGTAGAGGGACTAGGGTACAATGAGCAGTTCTTC
-	-	TRBV20-1	TRBJ2-7	CSATGTQVYEQYF	TGCAGTGCTACCGGGACACAGGTATACGAGCAGTACTTC
-	-	TRBV7-9	TRBJ2-6	CASSLALGDVLTF	TGTGCCAGCAGCTTAGCGTTAGGGGATGTCCTGACTTTC
TRBD2	-	TRBV6-5	TRBJ2-1	CASSYGEGPRDEQFF	TGTGCCAGCAGTTACGGGGAGGGTCCGCGCGATGAGCAGTTCTTC
-	-	TRBV11-3	TRBJ2-7	CASSPGAGRASSYEQYF	TGTGCCAGCAGCCCCGGGGCGGGCAGGGCAAGCTCCTACGAGCAGTACTTC
-	few	TRBV21-1	TRBJ2-7	CASSLPGQGYEQYF	TGTGCCAGCAGTTTACCGGGACAGGGCTACGAGCAGTACTTC
TRBD2	few	TRBV12-3/TRBV12-4	TRBJ2-1	CASSYTGGLNEQFF	TGTGCCAGCAGTTACACGGGGGGGCTAAATGAGCAGTTCTTC